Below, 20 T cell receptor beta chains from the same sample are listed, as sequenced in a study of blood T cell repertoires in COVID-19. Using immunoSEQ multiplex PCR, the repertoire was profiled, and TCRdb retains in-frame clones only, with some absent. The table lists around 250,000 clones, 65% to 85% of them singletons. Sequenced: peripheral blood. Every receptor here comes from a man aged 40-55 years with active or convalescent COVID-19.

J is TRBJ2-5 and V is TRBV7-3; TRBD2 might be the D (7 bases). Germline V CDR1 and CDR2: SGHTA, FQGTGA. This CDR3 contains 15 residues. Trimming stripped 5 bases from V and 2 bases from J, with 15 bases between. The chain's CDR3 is CASSAAGALQETQYF. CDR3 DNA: TGTGCCAGCAGCGCCGCGGGGGCTTTACAAGAGACCCAGTACTTC.

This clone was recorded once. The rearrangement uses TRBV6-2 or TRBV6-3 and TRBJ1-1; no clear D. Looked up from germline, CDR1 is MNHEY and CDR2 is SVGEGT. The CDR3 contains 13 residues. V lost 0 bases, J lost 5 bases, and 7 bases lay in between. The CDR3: CASSYSPGTEAFF. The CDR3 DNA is TGTGCCAGCAGTTACTCACCGGGGACTGAAGCTTTCTTT.

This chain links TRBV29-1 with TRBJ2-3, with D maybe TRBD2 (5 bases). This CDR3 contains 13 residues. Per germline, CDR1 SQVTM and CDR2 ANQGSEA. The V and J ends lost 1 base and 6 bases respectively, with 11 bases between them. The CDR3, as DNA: TGCAGCGTTGAAGTAACGAGAGGGGATACGCAGTATTTT. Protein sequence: CSVEVTRGDTQYF.

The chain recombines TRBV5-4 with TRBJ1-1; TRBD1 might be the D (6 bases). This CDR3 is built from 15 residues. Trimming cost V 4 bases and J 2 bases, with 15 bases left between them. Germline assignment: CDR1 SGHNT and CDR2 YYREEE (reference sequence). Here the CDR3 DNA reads TGTGCCAGCAGCCAAGGGGGGAGGGGAAACACTGAAGCTTTCTTT. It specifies CASSQGGRGNTEAFF.

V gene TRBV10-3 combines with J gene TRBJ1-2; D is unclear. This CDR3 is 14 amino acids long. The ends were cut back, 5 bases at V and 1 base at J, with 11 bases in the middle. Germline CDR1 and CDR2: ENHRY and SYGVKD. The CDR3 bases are TGTGCCATCAGTTACGACACTCGTAACTATGGCTACACCTTC. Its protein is CAISYDTRNYGYTF.

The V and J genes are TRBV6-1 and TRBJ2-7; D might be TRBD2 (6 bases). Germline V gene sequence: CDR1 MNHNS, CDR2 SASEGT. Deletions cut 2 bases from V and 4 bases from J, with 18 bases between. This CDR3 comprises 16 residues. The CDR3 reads CASSEHFSGSAYEQYF. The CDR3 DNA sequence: TGTGCCAGCAGTGAACATTTCAGCGGGTCCGCTTACGAGCAGTACTTC.

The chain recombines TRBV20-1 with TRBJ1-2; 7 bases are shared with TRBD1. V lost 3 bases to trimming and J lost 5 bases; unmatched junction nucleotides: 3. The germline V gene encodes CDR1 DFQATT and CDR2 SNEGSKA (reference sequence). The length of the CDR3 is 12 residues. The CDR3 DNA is TGCAGTGCTAGTACAGGGGAGTATGGCTACACCTTC. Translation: CSASTGEYGYTF.

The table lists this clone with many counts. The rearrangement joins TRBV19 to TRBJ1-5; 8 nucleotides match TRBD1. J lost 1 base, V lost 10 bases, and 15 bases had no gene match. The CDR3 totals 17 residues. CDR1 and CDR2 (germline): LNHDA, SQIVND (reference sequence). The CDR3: CATSKELDRGSNQPQHF. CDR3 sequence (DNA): TGTGCCACCTCCAAGGAGTTAGACAGGGGAAGCAATCAGCCCCAGCATTTT.

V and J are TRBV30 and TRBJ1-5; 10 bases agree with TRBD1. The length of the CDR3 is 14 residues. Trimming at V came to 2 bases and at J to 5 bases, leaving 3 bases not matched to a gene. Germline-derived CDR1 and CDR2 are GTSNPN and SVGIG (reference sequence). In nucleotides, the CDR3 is TGTGCCTGGAGTCTAGGGACAGGGGATCAGCCCCAGCATTTT. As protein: CAWSLGTGDQPQHF.

CDR3 sequence (DNA): TGTGCCAGCAGCATCCGAGGGGACAAACCCCAGCCCCAGCATTTT. As protein: CASSIRGDKPQPQHF. This chain links TRBV21-1 with TRBJ1-5; no DNA check was done on the table's D call, TRBD1. TRBV21-1 is a documented pseudogene. The CDR3 is 15 residues long.

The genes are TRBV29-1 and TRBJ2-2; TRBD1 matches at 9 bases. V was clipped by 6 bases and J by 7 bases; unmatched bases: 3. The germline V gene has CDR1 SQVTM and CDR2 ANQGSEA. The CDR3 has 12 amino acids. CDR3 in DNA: TGCAGCGTGGGGACAGGGAACGGGGAGCTGTTTTTT. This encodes CSVGTGNGELFF.

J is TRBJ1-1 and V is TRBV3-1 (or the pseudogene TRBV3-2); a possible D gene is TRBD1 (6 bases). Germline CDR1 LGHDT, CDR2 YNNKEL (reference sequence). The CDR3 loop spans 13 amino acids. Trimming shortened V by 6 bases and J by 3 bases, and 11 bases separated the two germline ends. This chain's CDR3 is CASSYRVDTEAFF. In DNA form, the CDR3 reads TGTGCCAGCAGTTACAGGGTGGACACTGAAGCTTTCTTT.

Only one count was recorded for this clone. The CDR3, as DNA: TGCAGCGTTGCCAGGGAGAACACTGAAGCTTTCTTT. Amino acids: CSVARENTEAFF. This chain connects TRBV29-1 to TRBJ1-1; D might be TRBD1 (5 bases). The CDR3 runs to 12 residues. V lost 4 bases, J lost 1 base, and 7 bases lay in between. Germline V gene lookup returns CDR1 SQVTM and CDR2 ANQGSEA. The complete variable domain, with remaining parts taken from reference TRBV29-1 and TRBJ1-1, reads SAVISQKPSRDICQRGTSLTIQCQVDSQVTMMFWYRQQPGQSLTLIATANQGSEATYESGFVIDKFPISRPNLTFSTLTVSNMSPEDSSIYLCSVARENTEAFFGQGTRLTVV.

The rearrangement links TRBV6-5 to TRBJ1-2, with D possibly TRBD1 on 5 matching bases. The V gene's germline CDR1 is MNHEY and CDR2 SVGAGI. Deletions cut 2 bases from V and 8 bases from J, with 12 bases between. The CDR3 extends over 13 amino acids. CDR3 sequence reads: CASSYTSEGGYTF. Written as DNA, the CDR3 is TGTGCCAGCAGTTACACGTCGGAGGGGGGCTACACCTTC.

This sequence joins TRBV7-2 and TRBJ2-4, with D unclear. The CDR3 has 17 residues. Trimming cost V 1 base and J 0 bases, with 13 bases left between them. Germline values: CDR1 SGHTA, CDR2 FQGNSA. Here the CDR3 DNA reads TGTGCCAGCAGCTTAGTGAGGCTAGAACTAGCCAAAAACATTCAGTACTTC. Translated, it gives CASSLVRLELAKNIQYF. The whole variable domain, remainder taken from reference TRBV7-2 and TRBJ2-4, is GAGVSQSPSNKVTEKGKDVELRCDPISGHTALYWYRQSLGQGLEFLIYFQGNSAPDKSGLPSDRFSAERTGGSVSTLTIQRTQQEDSAVYLCASSLVRLELAKNIQYFGAGTRLSVL.

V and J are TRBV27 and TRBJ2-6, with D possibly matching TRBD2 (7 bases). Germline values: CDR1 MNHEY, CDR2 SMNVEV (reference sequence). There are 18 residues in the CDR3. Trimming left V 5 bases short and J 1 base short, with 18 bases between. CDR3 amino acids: CASSRGGGVGSGANVLTF. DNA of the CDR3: TGTGCCAGCAGTCGAGGAGGGGGGGTAGGGTCTGGGGCCAACGTCCTGACTTTC. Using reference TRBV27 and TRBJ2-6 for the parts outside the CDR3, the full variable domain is EAQVTQNPRYLITVTGKKLTVTCSQNMNHEYMSWYRQDPGLGLRQIYYSMNVEVTDKGDVPEGYKVSRKEKRNFPLILESPSPNQTSLYFCASSRGGGVGSGANVLTFGAGSRLTVL.

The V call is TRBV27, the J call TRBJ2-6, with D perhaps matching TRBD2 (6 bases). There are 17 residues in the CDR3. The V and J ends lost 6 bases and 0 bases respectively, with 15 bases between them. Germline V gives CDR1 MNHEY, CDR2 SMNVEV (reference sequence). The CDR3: CASRPSGAYSGANVLTF. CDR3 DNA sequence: TGTGCCAGCAGGCCTTCGGGAGCCTACTCTGGGGCCAACGTCCTGACTTTC.

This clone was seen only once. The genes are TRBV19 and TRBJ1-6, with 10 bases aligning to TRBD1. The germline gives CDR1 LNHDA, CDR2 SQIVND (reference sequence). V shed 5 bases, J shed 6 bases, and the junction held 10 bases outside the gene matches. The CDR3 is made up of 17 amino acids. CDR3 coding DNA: TGTGCCAGTAGTGCCCTAGACAGGGGGCGAGGTAATTCACCCCTCCACTTT. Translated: CASSALDRGRGNSPLHF.

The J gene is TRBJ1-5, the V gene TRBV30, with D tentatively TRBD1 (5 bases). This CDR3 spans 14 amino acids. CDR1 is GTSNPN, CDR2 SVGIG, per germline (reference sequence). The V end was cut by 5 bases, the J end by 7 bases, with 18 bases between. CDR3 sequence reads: CAWRLPGLGQPQHF. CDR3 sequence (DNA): TGTGCCTGGCGCCTGCCGGGACTCGGACAGCCCCAGCATTTT.

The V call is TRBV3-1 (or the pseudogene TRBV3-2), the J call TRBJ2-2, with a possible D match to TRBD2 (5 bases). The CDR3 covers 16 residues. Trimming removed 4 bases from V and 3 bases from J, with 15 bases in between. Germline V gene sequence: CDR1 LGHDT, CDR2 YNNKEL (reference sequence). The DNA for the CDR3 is TGTGCCAGCAGCCGAATTAGCGTGTTTCACACCGGGGAGCTGTTTTTT. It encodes CASSRISVFHTGELFF.